A few counts support the clone carrying this T cell receptor (beta chain). Its antigen is unknown. The repertoire was sequenced with immunoSEQ multiplex PCR; TCRdb's copy has only in-frame clones and lacks some. In the table there are about 240,000 clones, around nine tenths of which are singletons. The donors belonged to the approximately 120-subject validation cohort, separate from the roughly 650-subject first cohort. This record belongs to a study of cytomegalovirus exposure and HLA in healthy donors. Study as a whole: Per a later analysis, the approximately 690 first-cohort and 110 or so validation repertoires shared one platform. Study findings and constraints: Among TCR beta chains, those listed as cytomegalovirus-associated numbered over 150. It was reported that the classifier diagnosed cytomegalovirus status with high specificity and sensitivity in both the original and validation cohorts.

The clonotype comes from a man aged 18 to 29 in good health and CMV-seronegative. Material: PBMCs.

CDR3 in amino acids: CASSPWTGGGELFF. The CDR3 bases are TGTGCCAGCAGTCCGTGGACAGGGGGCGGGGAGCTGTTTTTT. V is TRBV27 and J is TRBJ2-2; 10 positions agree with TRBD1. The CDR3 length is 14 residues. V lost 5 bases and J lost 7; bases outside the gene matches: 4. Germline assignment: CDR1 MNHEY and CDR2 SMNVEV (reference sequence).